The rows below give T cell receptor beta chains drawn from one sample of a study of post-analysis software for immune sequencing data. TCRdb ran MiXCR on the PCR reads and lists one entry per CDR3 protein. Here the sample spans roughly 800,000 distinct CDR3 sequences, 25% to 30% being singletons. Sequences were obtained from blood. The receptors here all came from a girl aged 5-17 years with multiple sclerosis. Each CDR3 is given with its conserved first and last residue. The D gene is left open where the match is weak. Some rows have no size entry. The others give once, few or many, or a class for an expanded clone.

J: TRBJ2-3; V: TRBV4-3; size: many; D: NA; CDR3: CASSQAIMADTQYF; DNA: TGCGCCAGCAGCCAAGCTATTATGGCAGATACGCAGTATTTT
J: TRBJ2-1; V: TRBV20-1; size: few; D: TRBD2; CDR3: CSATKLAGGPHSYNEQFF; DNA: TGCAGTGCTACCAAATTAGCGGGAGGTCCACACTCCTACAATGAGCAGTTCTTC
J: TRBJ1-2; V: TRBV12-3/TRBV12-4; size: NA; D: TRBD1; CDR3: CASRFSAGGLYDYTF; DNA: TGTGCCAGCAGATTTTCGGCAGGGGGACTCTATGACTACACCTTC
J: TRBJ2-1; V: TRBV5-1; size: many; D: TRBD2; CDR3: CASSLAPSGGANEQFF; DNA: TGCGCCAGCAGCTTGGCCCCTAGCGGGGGGGCCAATGAGCAGTTCTTC
J: TRBJ1-2; V: TRBV29-1; size: few; D: NA; CDR3: CSVAGLANYGYTF; DNA: TGCAGCGTTGCAGGGTTAGCTAACTATGGCTACACCTTC
J: TRBJ2-7; V: TRBV10-3; size: many; D: NA; CDR3: CATRITHEQYF; DNA: TGTGCCACCCGGATCACTCACGAGCAGTACTTC
J: TRBJ1-5; V: TRBV20-1; size: NA; D: TRBD1; CDR3: CSARAGQGANQPQHF; DNA: TGCAGTGCTAGAGCGGGACAGGGGGCGAATCAGCCCCAGCATTTT
J: TRBJ2-7; V: TRBV20-1; size: few; D: TRBD1; CDR3: CSARLRQGAAFEQYF; DNA: TGCAGTGCTAGGCTCCGACAGGGGGCAGCCTTCGAGCAGTACTTC
J: TRBJ2-6; V: TRBV28; size: NA; D: TRBD1; CDR3: CASSPRAGGSGANVLTF; DNA: TGTGCCAGCAGTCCTCGGGCAGGGGGCTCTGGGGCCAACGTCCTGACTTTC
J: TRBJ2-7; V: TRBV27; size: NA; D: TRBD2; CDR3: CASSFFRTSGSYEQYF; DNA: TGTGCCAGCAGTTTCTTTAGGACTAGCGGATCCTACGAGCAGTACTTC
J: TRBJ2-3; V: TRBV28; size: NA; D: NA; CDR3: CASSSPLGGPDNTDTQYF; DNA: TGTGCCAGCAGTTCTCCCTTGGGGGGACCTGATAACACAGATACGCAGTATTTT
J: TRBJ2-7; V: TRBV24-1; size: few; D: NA; CDR3: CATSETGRTYEQYF; DNA: TGTGCCACCAGTGAGACGGGACGGACCTACGAGCAGTACTTC
J: TRBJ2-1; V: TRBV29-1; size: many; D: TRBD2; CDR3: CSAPLPLDSGGLAGHSYNEQFF; DNA: TGCAGCGCCCCACTCCCCCTCGACAGCGGAGGACTAGCGGGTCACTCCTACAATGAGCAGTTCTTC
J: TRBJ2-7; V: TRBV10-3; size: many; D: NA; CDR3: CAISESGWVEREQYF; DNA: TGTGCCATCAGTGAGTCGGGGTGGGTCGAACGGGAGCAGTACTTC
J: TRBJ2-5; V: TRBV19; size: few; D: NA; CDR3: CASRFQSQETQYF; DNA: TGTGCCAGTAGGTTCCAGTCCCAAGAGACCCAGTACTTC
J: TRBJ2-7; V: TRBV20-1; size: NA; D: NA; CDR3: CSATGSLYEQYF; DNA: TGCAGTGCCACAGGATCTCTCTACGAGCAGTACTTC
J: TRBJ2-1; V: TRBV10-3; size: few; D: NA; CDR3: CAISESLGTYNEQFF; DNA: TGTGCCATCAGTGAGTCCCTGGGAACTTACAATGAGCAGTTCTTC
J: TRBJ2-2; V: TRBV25-1; size: once; D: NA; CDR3: CASSAGGKGPIGELFF; DNA: TGTGCCAGCAGTGCTGGGGGGAAGGGGCCCATCGGGGAGCTGTTTTTT
J: TRBJ2-1; V: TRBV20-1; size: NA; D: TRBD2; CDR3: CGADTSAYNEQFF; DNA: TGCGGTGCTGATACTAGCGCTTACAATGAGCAGTTCTTC
J: TRBJ1-2; V: TRBV12-3/TRBV12-4; size: few; D: NA; CDR3: CASSFGSSNYGYTF; DNA: TGTGCCAGCAGTTTCGGGTCCTCTAACTATGGCTACACCTTC
J: TRBJ2-3; V: TRBV6-5; size: NA; D: NA; CDR3: CASSFFGDSGRDTQYF; DNA: TGTGCCAGCAGTTTTTTCGGGGACTCGGGTAGGGATACGCAGTATTTT
J: TRBJ2-7; V: TRBV9; size: few; D: TRBD1; CDR3: CASSAGQGAVEQYF; DNA: TGTGCCAGCAGTGCGGGACAGGGGGCCGTAGAGCAGTACTTC
J: TRBJ1-1; V: TRBV4-1; size: NA; D: NA; CDR3: CASSQFTTEAFF; DNA: TGCGCCAGCAGCCAATTTACCACTGAAGCTTTCTTT
J: TRBJ2-1; V: TRBV20-1; size: NA; D: NA; CDR3: CSARPMAASRHNEQFF; DNA: TGCAGTGCTAGACCCATGGCGGCTAGCAGACACAATGAGCAGTTCTTC
J: TRBJ2-2; V: TRBV20-1; size: NA; D: TRBD2; CDR3: CSARDRALAGVSGELFF; DNA: TGCAGTGCCAGGGACAGGGCACTAGCGGGAGTATCCGGGGAGCTGTTTTTT
J: TRBJ2-7; V: TRBV20-1; size: NA; D: NA; CDR3: CSATKYPGPYEQYF; DNA: TGCAGTGCTACAAAGTACCCAGGCCCCTACGAGCAGTACTTC
J: TRBJ1-4; V: TRBV4-1; size: few; D: TRBD1; CDR3: CASSQAGQGPGLFF; DNA: TGCGCCAGCAGCCAAGCCGGACAGGGTCCGGGACTGTTTTTT
J: TRBJ2-1; V: TRBV13; size: NA; D: NA; CDR3: CASSLGISFEQFF; DNA: TGTGCCAGCAGCTTAGGAATCTCTTTTGAGCAGTTCTTC
J: TRBJ2-7; V: TRBV9; size: NA; D: NA; CDR3: CASSVERGTHEQYF; DNA: TGTGCCAGCAGCGTAGAGCGTGGTACGCACGAGCAGTACTTC
J: TRBJ2-7; V: TRBV6-2/TRBV6-3; size: once; D: NA; CDR3: CASFDQPDYEQYF; DNA: TGTGCCAGCTTCGACCAACCCGACTACGAGCAGTACTTC
J: TRBJ1-1; V: TRBV20-1; size: NA; D: NA; CDR3: CSALQATNTEAFF; DNA: TGCAGTGCTCTACAGGCGACGAACACTGAAGCTTTCTTT
J: TRBJ2-7; V: TRBV12-3/TRBV12-4; size: few; D: NA; CDR3: CASSETGSIQYF; DNA: TGTGCCAGCAGTGAAACAGGGTCGATTCAGTACTTC
J: TRBJ2-7; V: TRBV6-1; size: NA; D: TRBD1; CDR3: CASRQTFAGTGNAYEQYF; DNA: TGTGCCAGCAGGCAAACTTTCGCCGGGACAGGGAACGCCTACGAGCAGTACTTC
J: TRBJ1-2; V: TRBV20-1; size: few; D: NA; CDR3: CSAKPGENGYTF; DNA: TGCAGTGCCAAACCAGGGGAAAATGGCTACACCTTC
J: TRBJ1-4; V: TRBV29-1; size: NA; D: NA; CDR3: CSAGKTGPNEKLFF; DNA: TGCAGCGCGGGTAAGACGGGGCCAAATGAAAAACTGTTTTTT
J: TRBJ2-7; V: TRBV5-6; size: NA; D: NA; CDR3: CASSLAGVNNEQYF; DNA: TGTGCCAGCAGCTTGGCCGGGGTTAACAATGAGCAGTACTTC
J: TRBJ1-4; V: TRBV2; size: NA; D: NA; CDR3: CASSESTGFSTNEKLFF; DNA: TGTGCCAGCAGTGAATCGACAGGATTCTCAACTAATGAAAAACTGTTTTTT
J: TRBJ2-4; V: TRBV4-2; size: NA; D: TRBD2; CDR3: CASSPVGGGRLIQYF; DNA: TGTGCCAGCAGCCCGGTCGGGGGGGGCCGTCTTATTCAGTACTTC
J: TRBJ2-7; V: TRBV5-1; size: NA; D: NA; CDR3: CATRLGRGPAHEQYF; DNA: TGCGCCACCAGGCTGGGGCGGGGTCCGGCCCACGAGCAGTACTTC
J: TRBJ2-3; V: TRBV20-1; size: few; D: TRBD2; CDR3: CSARDLGEGQADTQYF; DNA: TGCAGTGCTAGAGATCTGGGGGAGGGCCAAGCAGATACGCAGTATTTT
J: TRBJ1-5; V: TRBV4-1; size: NA; D: NA; CDR3: CASSQAGFIGEPQHF; DNA: TGCGCCAGCAGCCAAGCTGGGTTTATCGGGGAGCCCCAGCATTTT
J: TRBJ1-6; V: TRBV7-2; size: NA; D: NA; CDR3: CASSSITGSSYNSPLHF; DNA: TGTGCCAGCAGCTCGATCACAGGGTCATCCTATAATTCACCCCTCCACTTT
J: TRBJ1-4; V: TRBV2; size: NA; D: NA; CDR3: CAGSEEETANEKLFF; DNA: TGTGCCGGCAGTGAAGAGGAGACAGCAAATGAAAAACTGTTTTTT
J: TRBJ2-5; V: TRBV20-1; size: NA; D: TRBD1; CDR3: CSASGTGGLETQYF; DNA: TGCAGTGCTAGTGGGACAGGGGGCTTAGAGACCCAGTACTTC
J: TRBJ1-2; V: TRBV25-1; size: few; D: NA; CDR3: CASSERSGYTF; DNA: TGTGCCAGCAGCGAGAGGTCTGGCTACACCTTC
J: TRBJ2-7; V: TRBV27; size: NA; D: TRBD2; CDR3: CASSTRLAGYYEQYF; DNA: TGTGCCAGCAGTACCCGACTAGCGGGGTACTACGAGCAGTACTTC
J: TRBJ1-4; V: TRBV20-1; size: few; D: NA; CDR3: CSARDLGRETNEKLFF; DNA: TGCAGTGCTAGAGATTTGGGCAGGGAAACTAATGAAAAACTGTTTTTT
J: TRBJ1-5; V: TRBV10-3; size: few; D: NA; CDR3: CAISDRPTGGNQPQHF; DNA: TGTGCCATCAGTGACCGACCTACCGGGGGCAATCAGCCCCAGCATTTT
J: TRBJ2-1; V: TRBV2; size: few; D: TRBD1; CDR3: CASSEPSQGASRDEQFF; DNA: TGTGCCAGCAGTGAACCATCCCAGGGGGCGAGTAGGGATGAGCAGTTCTTC
J: TRBJ2-7; V: TRBV20-1; size: few; D: NA; CDR3: CSARDLKGSEQYF; DNA: TGCAGTGCTAGAGATTTGAAGGGGTCCGAGCAGTACTTC
J: TRBJ2-2; V: TRBV29-1; size: NA; D: NA; CDR3: CSVEILRTTGELFF; DNA: TGCAGCGTTGAAATTCTCCGGACCACCGGGGAGCTGTTTTTT
J: TRBJ1-4; V: TRBV5-1; size: NA; D: NA; CDR3: CASSLVPRDNEKLFF; DNA: TGCGCCAGCAGCTTGGTCCCCCGGGACAATGAAAAACTGTTTTTT
J: TRBJ2-1; V: TRBV6-6; size: NA; D: NA; CDR3: CASSYSGDAHNEQFF; DNA: TGTGCCAGCAGTTACTCAGGGGACGCGCACAATGAGCAGTTCTTC
J: TRBJ2-3; V: TRBV9; size: NA; D: TRBD2; CDR3: CASSVGGGATDTQYF; DNA: TGTGCCAGCAGCGTAGGCGGGGGGGCTACAGATACGCAGTATTTT
J: TRBJ1-1; V: TRBV3-1; size: NA; D: NA; CDR3: CASSQTDEAFF; DNA: TGTGCCAGCAGCCAAACGGACGAAGCTTTCTTT